A single sample gave rise to the 23 T cell receptor beta chains below, sequenced in a study of regulatory T cells in long-lasting Graves disease. CDR3-region Arm-PCR and iRepertoire HTBI primers produced the TCR beta libraries. In TCRdb, the multiplex PCR reads were re-called with MiXCR into one record per CDR3 protein. The sample comprises roughly 500,000 distinct CDR3 sequences, around 21% of which are singletons, and less than 9% rests with the top ten. Sample time point: persistent/refractory GD, antithyroid drugs over 5 years with positive TRAb. Researchers made the TCR library from RNA that was extracted from PBMCs. The input for sequencing was peripheral blood mononuclear cells (PBMCs), taken when the disease was refractory, from a patient treated with antithyroid drugs. The receptors derive from a female donor with Graves disease.

This clonotype was recorded a few times. The chain combines TRBV20-1 with TRBJ2-7; 8 bases fit TRBD2. This CDR3 spans 14 amino acids. CDR1 and CDR2 from the germline V gene are DFQATT and SNEGSKA (reference sequence). The J segment lost 3 bases and the V segment lost 1 base, leaving 5 bases of the junction unmatched. The CDR3 region has the DNA TGCAGTGCTAGAGGTGAAAGCGGGAGCTACGAGCAGTACTTC. Protein product: CSARGESGSYEQYF.

This clonotype was seen at least ten times. The rearrangement links TRBV28 to TRBJ1-4, with 8 bases fitting TRBD1. The CDR3 extends over 14 amino acids. The J segment lost 7 bases and the V segment lost 4 bases, leaving 5 bases of the junction unmatched. Per germline, CDR1 MDHEN and CDR2 SYDVKM. DNA of the CDR3: TGTGCCAGCAGTTCAGACAGGGGAACTGAAAAACTGTTTTTT. Its protein product is CASSSDRGTEKLFF. Full variable domain (remainder filled in from reference TRBV28 and TRBJ1-4): DVKVTQSSRYLVKRTGEKVFLECVQDMDHENMFWYRQDPGLGLRLIYFSYDVKMKEKGDIPEGYSVSREKKERFSLILESASTNQTSMYLCASSSDRGTEKLFFGSGTQLSVL.

This clonotype was recorded at least ten times. The chain employs TRBV11-1 and TRBJ2-5, with D possibly matching TRBD1 (5 bases). Deletions cut 0 bases from V and 2 bases from J, with 13 bases between. This CDR3 contains 16 residues. Germline loops: CDR1 SGHAT, CDR2 FQDESV (reference sequence). The CDR3 region has the DNA TGTGCCAGCAGCTTAGCTTTCTGGCAGGGACAAGAGACCCAGTACTTC. Translating gives CASSLAFWQGQETQYF.

This clonotype was recorded at least ten times. This sequence joins TRBV28 and TRBJ2-2, with D possibly TRBD2 on 5 matching bases. Germline V gives CDR1 MDHEN, CDR2 SYDVKM. This CDR3 comprises 15 residues. The germline V and J ends were trimmed by 6 bases and 2 bases, with 13 bases remaining between them. The CDR3 protein is CASSLWLANTGELFF. For the CDR3, the DNA is TGTGCCAGCAGCCTCTGGCTAGCAAACACCGGGGAGCTGTTTTTT. Full variable domain (missing parts from reference TRBV28 and TRBJ2-2): DVKVTQSSRYLVKRTGEKVFLECVQDMDHENMFWYRQDPGLGLRLIYFSYDVKMKEKGDIPEGYSVSREKKERFSLILESASTNQTSMYLCASSLWLANTGELFFGEGSRLTVL.

This clonotype was counted between two and nine times. This chain links TRBV3-1 with TRBJ2-7; D uncertain. CDR3 size: 14 residues. V lost 1 base to trimming and J lost 2 bases, with 9 bases between them. Looked up from germline, CDR1 is LGHDT and CDR2 is YNNKEL (reference sequence). This CDR3 is CASSQAGSPYEQYF. The CDR3, as DNA: TGTGCCAGCAGCCAAGCCGGGTCACCCTACGAGCAGTACTTC.

This clonotype was found many times. The rearrangement joins TRBV7-2 to TRBJ2-5; D is tentatively TRBD1 or TRBD2 (5 bases each). CDR1 and CDR2 (germline): SGHTA, FQGNSA. This CDR3 is built from 15 residues. Trimming shortened V by 1 base and J by 4 bases, and 13 bases separated the two germline ends. For the CDR3, the DNA is TGTGCCAGCAGCTTAGATGGGACGAGGGGAGAGACCCAGTACTTC. Translation: CASSLDGTRGETQYF.

The chain links TRBV7-9 to TRBJ2-6; D is undetermined. This CDR3 is 17 amino acids long. The V and J ends lost 2 bases and 0 bases respectively, with 11 bases between them. Germline V gene lookup returns CDR1 SEHNR and CDR2 FQNEAQ (reference sequence). This CDR3 is CASSLYTTLSGANVLTF. The CDR3 bases are TGTGCCAGCAGCTTATATACGACCCTCTCTGGGGCCAACGTCCTGACTTTC.

In its sample, this clonotype was seen many times. CDR3 coding DNA: TGTGCCAGCAGTTACCCGGGATCCAATCAGCCCCAGCATTTT. Translated: CASSYPGSNQPQHF. The chain joins TRBV6-9 to TRBJ1-5; no clear D gene. Germline CDR1 MNHGY, CDR2 SVAAGI. The CDR3 is made up of 14 amino acids. Trimming cost V 3 bases and J 3 bases, with 9 bases left between them.

This clonotype was found once. The chain uses TRBV5-1 and TRBJ2-1, with D hard to call. The V gene lost 0 bases and the J gene lost 4 bases, with 5 bases spanning the gap. Germline V CDR1 and CDR2: SGHRS, YFSETQ. The CDR3 is 13 residues long. CDR3 coding DNA: TGCGCCAGCAGCTTGGATATGTACAATGAGCAGTTCTTC. This encodes CASSLDMYNEQFF.

This clonotype showed up many times. The chain combines TRBV7-7 with TRBJ1-1; D is unclear. Germline V CDR1 and CDR2: SSHAT, FNYEAQ (reference sequence). Trimming removed 0 bases from V and 1 base from J, with 3 bases in between. The CDR3 contains 13 residues. Here the CDR3 reads CASSLATNTEAFF. The CDR3 DNA sequence: TGTGCCAGCAGCTTAGCGACGAACACTGAAGCTTTCTTT.

Many counts were recorded for this clonotype. The chain has TRBV30 and TRBJ1-1; D gene uncertain. From germline, CDR1 is GTSNPN and CDR2 SVGIG (reference sequence). This CDR3 is built from 11 residues. With 5 bases removed from V and 2 bases from J, the gap between germline ends came to 6 bases. Written as DNA, the CDR3 is TGTGCCTGGGGTCCCAACACTGAAGCTTTCTTT. This sequence encodes CAWGPNTEAFF. Complete variable domain (other parts from reference TRBV30 and TRBJ1-1): SQTIHQWPATLVQPVGSPLSLECTVEGTSNPNLYWYRQAAGRGLQLLFYSVGIGQISSEVPQNLSASRPQDRQFILSSKKLLLSDSGFYLCAWGPNTEAFFGQGTRLTVV.

The table lists this clonotype with a few counts. V is TRBV25-1 and J is TRBJ1-1; D not resolved. Germline values: CDR1 MGHDK, CDR2 SYGVNS. V was trimmed by 3 bases and J by 1 base, leaving 6 bases between them. The length of the CDR3 is 13 residues. The CDR3 protein is CASSDIGNTEAFF. The DNA for the CDR3 is TGTGCCAGCAGTGATATAGGGAACACTGAAGCTTTCTTT. Full variable domain (rest looked up from reference TRBV25-1 and TRBJ1-1): EADIYQTPRYLVIGTGKKITLECSQTMGHDKMYWYQQDPGMELHLIHYSYGVNSTEKGDLSSESTVSRIRTEHFPLTLESARPSHTSQYLCASSDIGNTEAFFGQGTRLTVV.

This chain uses TRBV7-2 with TRBJ1-2; maybe TRBD1 (5 bases). The V and J ends lost 2 bases and 4 bases respectively, with 11 bases between them. Germline V gives CDR1 SGHTA, CDR2 FQGNSA. The CDR3 length is 14 residues. CDR3 region: CASSLSDRGYGYTF. For the CDR3, the DNA is TGTGCCAGCAGCTTATCCGACAGAGGCTATGGCTACACCTTC.

The chain carries TRBV6-1 and TRBJ1-2; D call uncertain. Per the germline V gene, CDR1 is MNHNS and CDR2 is SASEGT. The V end was cut by 6 bases, the J end by 8 bases, with 10 bases between. The CDR3 contains 11 residues. This chain's CDR3 is CASSNDGGYTF. The CDR3 bases are TGTGCCAGCAGCAACGATGGGGGCTACACCTTC.

In this sample, this clonotype turned up a few times. The chain recombines TRBV7-2 with TRBJ1-1; D is unresolved. The germline CDR1 and CDR2 sequences are SGHTA and FQGNSA. The germline V and J ends were trimmed by 3 bases and 5 bases, with 10 bases remaining between them. This CDR3 has 13 residues. The CDR3 coding sequence is TGTGCCAGCAGCTTTAATCTGGGGACTGAAGCTTTCTTT. It encodes CASSFNLGTEAFF.

Only a few counts were recorded for this clonotype. The chain links TRBV6-5 to TRBJ2-7, with 9 bases that match TRBD1. The CDR3 loop spans 15 amino acids. Per the germline V gene, CDR1 is MNHEY and CDR2 is SVGAGI. J lost 5 bases, V lost 2 bases, and 7 bases had no gene match. The CDR3 loop is CASSYAGQGGDEQYF. CDR3 nucleotides: TGTGCCAGCAGTTACGCGGGACAGGGAGGGGACGAGCAGTACTTC.

V usage is TRBV12-3 or TRBV12-4 and J usage is TRBJ2-3; perhaps TRBD1 as D (6 bases). CDR3 size: 15 residues. V shed 5 bases and J shed 3 bases, with 15 bases lying between them. The CDR3 sequence: CASSPRTVVTDTQYF. The CDR3 DNA follows: TGTGCCAGCAGTCCACGGACAGTTGTAACAGATACGCAGTATTTT.

This clonotype has a count of ten or more. This chain links TRBV3-1 with TRBJ2-7, with TRBD1 identical over 9 bases. This CDR3 has 15 residues. With V trimmed by 2 bases and J by 2 bases, 4 bases remained unmatched. Germline values: CDR1 LGHDT, CDR2 YNNKEL (reference sequence). CDR3 protein: CASSQPGQGTYEQYF. DNA of the CDR3: TGTGCCAGCAGCCAACCCGGACAGGGGACCTACGAGCAGTACTTC.

The chain carries TRBV6-1 and TRBJ1-4; D is unresolved. V was clipped by 6 bases and J by 2 bases, with 7 bases between them. Germline values: CDR1 MNHNS, CDR2 SASEGT. The CDR3 length is 13 residues. CDR3 region: CASSLGTNEKLFF. The CDR3, as DNA: TGTGCCAGCAGCTTAGGTACTAATGAAAAACTGTTTTTT.

This chain connects TRBV6-2 or TRBV6-3 to TRBJ1-1; the D is unclear. Trimming stripped 2 bases from V and 7 bases from J, with 11 bases between. This CDR3 is built from 13 residues. Germline CDR1 is MNHEY and CDR2 is SVGEGT. The CDR3 reads CASSYGRSGEAFF. The CDR3 DNA sequence: TGTGCCAGCAGTTACGGGAGATCGGGTGAAGCTTTCTTT.

This clonotype has at least ten counts. This chain joins TRBV12-3 or TRBV12-4 and TRBJ1-1; 9 nucleotides align to TRBD1. V dropped 5 bases and J dropped 10; count of bases not matched to a gene: 8. This CDR3 comprises 13 residues. CDR3 amino acids: CASSDRDRVGAFF. The CDR3 DNA sequence: TGTGCCAGCAGTGACCGGGACAGGGTTGGAGCTTTCTTT.

Note on this clonotype: It may be a read error: a sequence one base away is much more abundant. V and J are TRBV28 and TRBJ1-5; no reliable D call. From germline, CDR1 is MDHEN and CDR2 SYDVKM. The CDR3 sequence is 13 residues long. The CDR3 DNA is TGTGTCAGCACTCCGCTTTTGGGCCAGCCCCAGCATTTT. It specifies CVSTPLLGQPQHF.

The table lists this clonotype with many counts. The chain carries TRBV20-1 and TRBJ1-5; 8 nucleotides line up with TRBD1. Germline V gives CDR1 DFQATT, CDR2 SNEGSKA (reference sequence). This CDR3 spans 12 amino acids. J lost 6 bases, V lost 4 bases, and 2 bases had no gene match. In nucleotides, the CDR3 is TGCAGTGCTACACAGGGGGGTCAGCCCCAGCATTTT. It codes for CSATQGGQPQHF.